What follows are 30 T cell receptor beta chains derived from one specimen sequenced in a study of T cells in localized non-small cell lung cancer. The method was immunoSEQ multiplex PCR; TCRdb's version includes in-frame clones alone and lacks a portion of them. Of 25,000 to 30,000 clones in the sample, about 92% were seen once. Material: peripheral blood mononuclear cells, obtained before any cancer treatment. The receptors were gathered from a woman aged 35-75 years with stage III lung adenocarcinoma.

V is TRBV6-5 and J is TRBJ1-1, with D maybe TRBD1 (5 bases). CDR3 length: 14 amino acids. CDR1 MNHEY and CDR2 SVGAGI come from the germline V gene. Trimming stripped 2 bases from V and 4 bases from J, with 11 bases between. CDR3 in DNA: TGTGCCAGCAGTTACGGGGCAGGCGGCACTGAAGCTTTCTTT. This gives the protein CASSYGAGGTEAFF.

This clone occurred once. The chain couples TRBV2 to TRBJ2-5; D perhaps matches TRBD1 (5 bases). With 4 bases removed from V and 2 bases from J, the gap between germline ends came to 8 bases. Germline-derived CDR1 and CDR2 are SNHLY and FYNNEI. The CDR3 is 13 residues long. The CDR3 sequence is CASSGQTQETQYF. The CDR3 DNA is TGTGCCAGCAGTGGACAGACACAAGAGACCCAGTACTTC.

The chain recombines TRBV6-1 with TRBJ2-1, with TRBD2 as a possible D gene (6 bases). The germline V gene has CDR1 MNHNS and CDR2 SASEGT. There are 15 residues in the CDR3. Between the trimmed V and J ends, which lost 3 bases and 3 bases, there was a span of 12 bases. CDR3 DNA sequence: TGTGCCAGCAGTGAGAAGCCGGGACTCTACAATGAGCAGTTCTTC. Translation: CASSEKPGLYNEQFF.

The chain links TRBV2 to TRBJ2-1; perhaps TRBD1 as D (7 bases). CDR1 is SNHLY and CDR2 is FYNNEI in the germline V gene. The CDR3 is 12 residues long. V lost 11 bases and J lost 9, with 17 bases in between. As DNA, the CDR3 is TGTGCCTTGCCCAGGGGGGTGGGTGAGCAGTTCTTC. It specifies CALPRGVGEQFF.

V is TRBV27 and J is TRBJ1-2; D uncertain. The CDR3 runs to 14 residues. The ends were cut back, 2 bases at V and 2 bases at J, with 9 bases in the middle. CDR1 and CDR2 from the germline V gene are MNHEY and SMNVEV (reference sequence). This chain's CDR3 is CASSLKGGNYGYTF. The CDR3 DNA sequence: TGTGCCAGCAGTTTAAAGGGAGGGAACTATGGCTACACCTTC.

The CDR3, as DNA: TGTGCCAGCAGCTTAGATGGAGGGAACGATGAGCAGTTCTTC. This translates into CASSLDGGNDEQFF. The chain employs TRBV11-3 and TRBJ2-1; a possible D gene is TRBD2 (6 bases). Germline CDR1 and CDR2: SGHNT and YENEEA. The CDR3 loop spans 14 amino acids. Trimming removed 0 bases at V and 8 bases at J, with 11 bases between.

This chain joins TRBV9 and TRBJ2-6; the match to TRBD2 covers 11 bases. CDR3 length equals 19 residues. V was clipped by 1 base and J by 0 bases; unmatched bases: 6. The V gene's germline CDR1 is SGDLS and CDR2 YYNGEE. The CDR3 DNA reads TGTGCCAGCAGCGTATCGTCTAGCGGGGGGTACTCTGGGGCCAACGTCCTGACTTTC. This sequence encodes CASSVSSSGGYSGANVLTF.

CDR3 amino acids: CASSPWTSGTHNEQFF. The CDR3, as DNA: TGTGCCAGCAGTCCGTGGACTAGCGGGACTCACAATGAGCAGTTCTTC. The chain combines TRBV28 with TRBJ2-1, with 12 bases matching TRBD2. The CDR3 runs to 16 residues. The J segment lost 5 bases and the V segment lost 5 bases, leaving 7 bases of the junction unmatched. Germline V CDR1 and CDR2: MDHEN, SYDVKM.

The V gene is TRBV4-1, the J gene TRBJ1-5; 12 bases fit TRBD1. The CDR3 loop spans 16 amino acids. Germline CDR1 is MGHRA and CDR2 is YSYEKL. V lost 2 bases, J lost 6 bases, and 5 bases stayed unmatched. CDR3 in amino acids: CASSQPGQGASQPQHF. The CDR3 nucleotides are TGCGCCAGCAGCCAACCGGGACAGGGGGCTTCTCAGCCCCAGCATTTT.

This chain uses TRBV28 with TRBJ2-2; TRBD2 matches 9 bases. The V and J ends lost 6 bases and 7 bases, in that order; junction bases with no gene match: 6. Germline V gene lookup returns CDR1 MDHEN and CDR2 SYDVKM. The CDR3 consists of 14 residues. In DNA, the CDR3 is TGTGCCAGCAGGATTAGCGGGAGTGACGGGGAGCTGTTTTTT. Amino acid sequence: CASRISGSDGELFF.

The chain combines TRBV28 with TRBJ1-3; 9 positions agree with TRBD1. V trimming: 4 bases; J trimming: 4 bases; junction bases outside the gene matches: 2. This CDR3 has 14 residues. Germline V lookup: CDR1 MDHEN, CDR2 SYDVKM. DNA of the CDR3: TGTGCCAGCAGTTGGGACAGGGTAGGAAACACCATATATTTT. It specifies CASSWDRVGNTIYF. The variable domain in full, with the rest retrieved from reference TRBV28 and TRBJ1-3, is DVKVTQSSRYLVKRTGEKVFLECVQDMDHENMFWYRQDPGLGLRLIYFSYDVKMKEKGDIPEGYSVSREKKERFSLILESASTNQTSMYLCASSWDRVGNTIYFGEGSWLTVV.

The chain is built from TRBV4-2 and TRBJ2-3; either TRBD1 or TRBD2 may fit D (5 bases each). The CDR3 has 17 amino acids. Trimming removed 0 bases at V and 6 bases at J, with 19 bases between. Germline lookup yields CDR1 LGHNA and CDR2 YNFKEQ. CDR3 sequence reads: CASSQDGNRRRADTQYF. The CDR3 DNA sequence: TGTGCCAGCAGCCAAGACGGGAACAGGCGGAGAGCGGATACGCAGTATTTT.

The chain recombines TRBV28 with TRBJ1-5; 8 nucleotides align to TRBD1. In germline, CDR1 is MDHEN, CDR2 SYDVKM. The CDR3 runs 19 residues. V was pared by 5 bases and J by 1 base, with 16 bases of the junction left unmatched. CDR3 in amino acids: CASSRRQGFGARSNQPQHF. CDR3 nucleotide sequence: TGTGCCAGCAGTCGCCGACAGGGGTTTGGGGCGCGCAGCAATCAGCCCCAGCATTTT.

This clone was detected once. This sequence joins TRBV30 and TRBJ2-7; weak D call: TRBD2 (6 bases). V dropped 3 bases and J dropped 6 bases, with 9 bases sitting between them. This CDR3 spans 11 amino acids. CDR1 GTSNPN and CDR2 SVGIG come from the germline V gene (reference sequence). The CDR3: CAWSGGSEQYF. The CDR3 coding sequence is TGTGCCTGGAGCGGGGGTTCCGAGCAGTACTTC. Based on the CDR3 plus reference TRBV30 and TRBJ2-7, the full variable domain is SQTIHQWPATLVQPVGSPLSLECTVEGTSNPNLYWYRQAAGRGLQLLFYSVGIGQISSEVPQNLSASRPQDRQFILSSKKLLLSDSGFYLCAWSGGSEQYFGPGTRLTVT.

V gene TRBV7-2 combines with J gene TRBJ1-2; possible D gene TRBD1, 5 bases. The length of the CDR3 is 15 residues. The ends were cut back, 0 bases at V and 4 bases at J, with 12 bases in the middle. Germline CDR1 SGHTA, CDR2 FQGNSA. The CDR3: CASSLAQGVSYGYTF. The CDR3 DNA is TGTGCCAGCAGCTTAGCTCAAGGGGTTTCCTATGGCTACACCTTC.

The chain recombines TRBV5-5 with TRBJ2-5; D gene unclear. The CDR3 has 13 residues. V was pared by 0 bases and J by 5 bases, with 8 bases between. Germline values: CDR1 SGHKS, CDR2 YYEKEE (reference sequence). Written as DNA, the CDR3 is TGTGCCAGCAGCTTGGATGTGGGCGAGACCCAGTACTTC. Its protein product is CASSLDVGETQYF.

This chain uses TRBV12-5 with TRBJ1-1; 8 bases line up with TRBD1. The CDR3 sequence is 12 residues long. V shed 5 bases and J 10 bases; nucleotides not matched to a gene: 6. Germline-derived CDR1 and CDR2 are LGHNT and FRNRAP. The CDR3 sequence: CASGEQGGAAFF. Here the CDR3 DNA reads TGTGCTAGTGGTGAACAGGGGGGGGCAGCTTTCTTT.

This chain connects TRBV5-4 to TRBJ2-3; TRBD2 matches 8 bases. The CDR3 loop spans 19 amino acids. The ends lost 4 bases at V and 0 bases at J; junction bases unmatched: 16. Per the germline V gene, CDR1 is SGHNT and CDR2 is YYREEE (reference sequence). CDR3 coding DNA: TGTGCCAGCAGCCCGGGCCTCCCCCTTACGGGAGGGAGCACAGATACGCAGTATTTT. Residues: CASSPGLPLTGGSTDTQYF.

The rearrangement links TRBV4-1 to TRBJ1-1, with 7 bases aligning to TRBD1. The CDR3 consists of 17 residues. Germline values: CDR1 MGHRA, CDR2 YSYEKL. J was trimmed by 1 base and V by 0 bases; bases with no gene match: 8. Written as DNA, the CDR3 is TGCGCCAGCAGCCAAGAACCTACCGGGACAGAGAACACTGAAGCTTTCTTT. Protein: CASSQEPTGTENTEAFF.

CDR3 region: CASSTRQGSNYGYTF. In nucleotides, the CDR3 is TGTGCCAGCAGCACACGACAGGGTTCTAACTATGGCTACACCTTC. This rearrangement joins TRBV7-2 to TRBJ1-2, with 7 bases fitting TRBD1. The ends lost 5 bases at V and 0 bases at J; junction bases unmatched: 6. Germline-derived CDR1 and CDR2 are SGHTA and FQGNSA. The CDR3 loop spans 15 amino acids.

The rearrangement joins TRBV4-1 to TRBJ1-1, with no clear D. V lost 0 bases, J lost 1 base, and 15 bases lay in between. This CDR3 spans 17 amino acids. Per the germline V gene, CDR1 is MGHRA and CDR2 is YSYEKL. The CDR3 DNA reads as TGCGCCAGCAGCCAAGATGCCGTTGGACGGAGGAACACTGAAGCTTTCTTT. Its protein product is CASSQDAVGRRNTEAFF.

This chain links TRBV6-5 with TRBJ1-1; no clear D. CDR3 length equals 15 residues. V was cut by 0 bases and J by 0 bases, with 8 bases left in between. Germline V gives CDR1 MNHEY, CDR2 SVGAGI. DNA for the CDR3: TGTGCCAGCAGTTACTCGCCGGACTTGAACACTGAAGCTTTCTTT. This translates into CASSYSPDLNTEAFF.

This chain links TRBV2 with TRBJ2-7; D not certain. The CDR3 has 12 residues. In germline, CDR1 is SNHLY, CDR2 FYNNEI. The V end lost 3 bases, the J end lost 2 bases, and 5 bases lay between the germline ends. CDR3 DNA: TGTGCCAGCAGTGAGTGGACCTACGAGCAGTACTTC. Protein product: CASSEWTYEQYF.

The rearrangement uses TRBV6-5 and TRBJ2-3; 7 bases agree with TRBD2. CDR3 length: 16 residues. The J segment lost 4 bases and the V segment lost 0 bases, leaving 7 bases of the junction unmatched. Germline CDR1 MNHEY, CDR2 SVGAGI. CDR3 DNA sequence: TGTGCCAGCAGTTACTCTGAGCTAGCGGCGGCAGATACGCAGTATTTT. Residues: CASSYSELAAADTQYF.

The gene calls are TRBV7-8 and TRBJ1-1; tentative D call: TRBD1 (5 bases). The CDR3 is made up of 17 amino acids. Per the germline V gene, CDR1 is SGHVS and CDR2 is FQNEAQ. Deletions cut 1 base from V and 1 base from J, with 16 bases between. The CDR3 DNA follows: TGTGCCAGCAGCTTAGACTTGTGGGGGTCGGGGAACACTGAAGCTTTCTTT. Encoded protein: CASSLDLWGSGNTEAFF. Full variable domain (outside the CDR3, taken from reference TRBV7-8 and TRBJ1-1): GAGVSQSPRYKVAKRGQDVALRCDPISGHVSLFWYQQALGQGPEFLTYFQNEAQLDKSGLPSDRFFAERPEGSVSTLKIQRTQQEDSAVYLCASSLDLWGSGNTEAFFGQGTRLTVV.

Turning to this clone: One end of the junction is discordant with germline, which a read error may explain. The V call is TRBV4-3, the J call TRBJ2-2, with 12 positions matching TRBD2. The germline V gene encodes CDR1 LGHNA and CDR2 YSLEER. This CDR3 has 13 residues. CDR3 coding DNA: TGCTGTCTAGCGGGAGGGTCTCACCGGGGAGCTGTTTTT. It translates to CCLAGGSHRGAVF.

The J gene is TRBJ1-1, the V gene TRBV2; D perhaps matches TRBD1 (6 bases). The V gene's germline CDR1 is SNHLY and CDR2 FYNNEI. The CDR3 consists of 14 residues. The germline V and J ends were trimmed by 6 bases and 6 bases, with 17 bases remaining between them. The CDR3 sequence: CASSLEQGIAEAFF. The DNA of the CDR3 is TGTGCCAGCAGCCTAGAACAGGGTATCGCTGAAGCTTTCTTT.

V usage is TRBV4-3 and J usage is TRBJ1-1; D not certain. The CDR3 length is 16 residues. V lost 0 bases and J 3 bases, leaving 14 bases between the germline ends. Germline V gene sequence: CDR1 LGHNA, CDR2 YSLEER. This chain's CDR3 is CASSQDRATPYTEAFF. The CDR3 DNA reads as TGCGCCAGCAGCCAAGATCGGGCGACACCCTACACTGAAGCTTTCTTT.

V gene TRBV6-5 combines with J gene TRBJ2-7, with 10 bases identical to TRBD1. The germline CDR1 and CDR2 sequences are MNHEY and SVGAGI. V lost 4 bases and J lost 4; bases outside the gene matches: 7. This CDR3 region has 15 residues. In DNA, the CDR3 is TGTGCCAGCAGTTTCGCCGGGACAGGGGAGTACGAGCAGTACTTC. This codes for CASSFAGTGEYEQYF.

This chain uses TRBV18 with TRBJ1-4; tentatively, D is TRBD1 (5 bases). In germline, CDR1 is KGHSH, CDR2 LQKENI. The ends were cut back, 2 bases at V and 1 base at J, with 8 bases in the middle. This CDR3 has 15 amino acids. CDR3 loop: CASSPGGKTNEKLFF. For the CDR3, the DNA is TGTGCCAGCTCACCAGGGGGGAAAACTAATGAAAAACTGTTTTTT.